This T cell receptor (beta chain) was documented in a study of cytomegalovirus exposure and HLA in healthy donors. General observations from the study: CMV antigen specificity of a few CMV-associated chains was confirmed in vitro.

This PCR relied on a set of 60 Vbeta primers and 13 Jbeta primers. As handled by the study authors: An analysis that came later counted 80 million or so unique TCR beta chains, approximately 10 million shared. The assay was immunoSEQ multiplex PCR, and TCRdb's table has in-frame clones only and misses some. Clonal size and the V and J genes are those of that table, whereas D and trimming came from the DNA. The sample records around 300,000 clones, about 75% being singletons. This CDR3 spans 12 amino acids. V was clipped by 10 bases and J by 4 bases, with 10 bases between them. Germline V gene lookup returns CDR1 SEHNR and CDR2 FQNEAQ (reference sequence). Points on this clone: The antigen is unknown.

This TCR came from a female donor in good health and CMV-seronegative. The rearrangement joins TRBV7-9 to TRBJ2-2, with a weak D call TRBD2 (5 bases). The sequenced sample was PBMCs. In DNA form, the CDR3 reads TGTGCCACTACTAGTATCACCGGGGAGCTGTTTTTT. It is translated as CATTSITGELFF.